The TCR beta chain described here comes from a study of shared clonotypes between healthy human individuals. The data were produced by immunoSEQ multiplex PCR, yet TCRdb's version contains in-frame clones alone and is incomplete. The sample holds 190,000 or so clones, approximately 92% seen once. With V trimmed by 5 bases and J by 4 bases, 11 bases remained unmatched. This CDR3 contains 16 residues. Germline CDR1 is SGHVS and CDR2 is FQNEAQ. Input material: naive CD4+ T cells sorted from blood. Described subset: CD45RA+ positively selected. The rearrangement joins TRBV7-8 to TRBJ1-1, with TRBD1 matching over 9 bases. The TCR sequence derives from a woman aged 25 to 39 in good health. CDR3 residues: CASSARTGEEVTEAFF. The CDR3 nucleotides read TGTGCCAGCAGCGCCAGGACAGGGGAAGAGGTCACTGAAGCTTTCTTT.